This T cell receptor (beta chain) appears in the sequencing data of a study of identical twins. Template switching created a universal primer site, and the cDNA included unique molecular identifiers. Via MiXCR, TCRdb re-called the 5' RACE reads, giving one row per CDR3 protein. In the table there are around 510,000 distinct CDR3 sequences, approximately 14% of which are singletons. The germline CDR1 and CDR2 sequences are SQVTM and ANQGSEA. This CDR3 has 14 residues. Trimming removed 3 bases from V and 0 bases from J, with 11 bases in between. This clonotype came up many times. The target antigen is unknown. General study points: Some out-of-frame alpha sequences were shared by twins, and these showed excess low generation probability. Less excess twin sharing appeared in beta out-of-frame sequences.

Another study also made use of these data, one on yellow fever vaccine responses in identical twins.

The V gene is TRBV29-1, the J gene TRBJ1-1, with unresolved D. Sequencing was done on a sample of CD4+ T cells sorted from blood. The sequence came from a young woman in good health. CDR3 in amino acids: CSVEKNTMNTEAFF. As DNA, the CDR3 is TGCAGCGTTGAGAAGAACACAATGAACACTGAAGCTTTCTTT.